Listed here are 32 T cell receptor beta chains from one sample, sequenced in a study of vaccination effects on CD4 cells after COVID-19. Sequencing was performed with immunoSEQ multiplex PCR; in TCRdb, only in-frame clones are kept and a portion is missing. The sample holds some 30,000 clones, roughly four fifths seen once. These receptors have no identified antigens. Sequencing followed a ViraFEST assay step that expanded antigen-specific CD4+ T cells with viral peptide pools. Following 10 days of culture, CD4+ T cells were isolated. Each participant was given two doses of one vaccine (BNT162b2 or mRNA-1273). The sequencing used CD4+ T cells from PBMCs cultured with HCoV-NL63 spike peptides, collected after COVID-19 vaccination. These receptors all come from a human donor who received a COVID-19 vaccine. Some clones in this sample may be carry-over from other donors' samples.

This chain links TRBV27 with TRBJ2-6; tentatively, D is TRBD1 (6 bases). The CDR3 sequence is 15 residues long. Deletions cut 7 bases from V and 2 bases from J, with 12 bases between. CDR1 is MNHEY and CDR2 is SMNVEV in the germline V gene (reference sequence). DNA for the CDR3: TGTGCCAGCACCACCGCAGGGGCTGGGGCCAACGTCCTGACTTTC. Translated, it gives CASTTAGAGANVLTF.

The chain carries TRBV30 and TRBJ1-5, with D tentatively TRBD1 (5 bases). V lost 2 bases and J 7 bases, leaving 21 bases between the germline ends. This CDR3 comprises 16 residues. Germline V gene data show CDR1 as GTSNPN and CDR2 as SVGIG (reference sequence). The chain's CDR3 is CAWSHTAARARQPQHF. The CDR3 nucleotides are TGTGCCTGGAGTCACACGGCCGCCAGGGCCCGCCAGCCCCAGCATTTT.

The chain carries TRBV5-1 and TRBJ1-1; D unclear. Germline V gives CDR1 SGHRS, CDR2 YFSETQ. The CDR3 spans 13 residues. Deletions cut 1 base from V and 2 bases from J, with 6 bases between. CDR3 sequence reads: CASSLLVNTEAFF. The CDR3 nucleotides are TGCGCCAGCAGCTTGTTGGTAAACACTGAAGCTTTCTTT.

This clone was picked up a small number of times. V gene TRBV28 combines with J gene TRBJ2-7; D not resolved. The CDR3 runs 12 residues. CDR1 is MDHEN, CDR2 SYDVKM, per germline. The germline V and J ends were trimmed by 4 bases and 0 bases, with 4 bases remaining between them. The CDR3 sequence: CASSSVSYEQYV. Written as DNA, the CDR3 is TGTGCCAGCAGTTCTGTCTCCTACGAGCAGTACGTC.

CDR3: CADDRADTGELFF. Here the CDR3 DNA reads TGTGCCGACGACAGGGCCGACACCGGGGAGCTGTTTTTT. V is TRBV12-3 or TRBV12-4 and J is TRBJ2-2, with 7 bases identical to TRBD1. After removal of 11 bases from V and 3 bases from J, the junction contained 6 bases not matched to a gene. This CDR3 spans 13 amino acids.

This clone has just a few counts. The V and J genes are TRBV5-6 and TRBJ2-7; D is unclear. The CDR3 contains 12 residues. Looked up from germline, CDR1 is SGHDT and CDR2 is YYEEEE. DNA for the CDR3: TGTGGTGGGCAGGTCCTTGGGTACGAGCAGTACGTC. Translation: CGGQVLGYEQYV.

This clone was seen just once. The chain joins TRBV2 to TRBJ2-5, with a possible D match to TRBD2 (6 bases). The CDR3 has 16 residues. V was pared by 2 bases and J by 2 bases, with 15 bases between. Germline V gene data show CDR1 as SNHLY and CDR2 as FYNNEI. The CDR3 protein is CASSESPGSGQETQYF. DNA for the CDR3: TGTGCCAGCAGTGAATCCCCGGGTAGCGGACAAGAGACCCAGTACTTC. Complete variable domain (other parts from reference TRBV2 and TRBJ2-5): EPEVTQTPSHQVTQMGQEVILRCVPISNHLYFYWYRQILGQKVEFLVSFYNNEISEKSEIFDDQFSVERPDGSNFTLKIRSTKLEDSAMYFCASSESPGSGQETQYFGPGTRLLVL.

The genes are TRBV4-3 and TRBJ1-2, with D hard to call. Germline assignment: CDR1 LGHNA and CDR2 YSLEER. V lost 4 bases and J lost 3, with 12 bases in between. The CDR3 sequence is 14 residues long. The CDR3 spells CASSPVGLYYGYTF. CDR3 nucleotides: TGCGCCAGCAGCCCTGTAGGCCTCTACTATGGCTACACCTTC.

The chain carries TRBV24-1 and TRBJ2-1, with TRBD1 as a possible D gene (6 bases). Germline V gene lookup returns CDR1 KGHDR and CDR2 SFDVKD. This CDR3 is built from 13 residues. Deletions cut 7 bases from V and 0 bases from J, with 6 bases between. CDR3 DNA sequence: TGTGCCACCAGGGACAGCTCCTACAATGAGCAGTTCTTC. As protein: CATRDSSYNEQFF.

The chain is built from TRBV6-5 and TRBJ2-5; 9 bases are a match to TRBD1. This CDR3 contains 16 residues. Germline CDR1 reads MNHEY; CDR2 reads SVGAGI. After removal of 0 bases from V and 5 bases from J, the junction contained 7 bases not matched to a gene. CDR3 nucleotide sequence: TGTGCCAGCAGTTACTCGAGCACAGGACAGGGGGAGACCCAGTACTTC. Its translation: CASSYSSTGQGETQYF.

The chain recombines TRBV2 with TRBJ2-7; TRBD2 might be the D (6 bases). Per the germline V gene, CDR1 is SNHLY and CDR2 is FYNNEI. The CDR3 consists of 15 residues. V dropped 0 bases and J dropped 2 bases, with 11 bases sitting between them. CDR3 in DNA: TGTGCCAGCAGTGAAGCCCTCCCGGGGGCCTACGAGCAGTACGTC. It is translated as CASSEALPGAYEQYV.

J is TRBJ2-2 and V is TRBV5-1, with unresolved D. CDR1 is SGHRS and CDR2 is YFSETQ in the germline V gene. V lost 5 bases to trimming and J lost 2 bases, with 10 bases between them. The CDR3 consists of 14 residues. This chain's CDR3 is CASSATVNTGELFF. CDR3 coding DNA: TGCGCCAGCAGTGCGACGGTAAACACCGGGGAGCTGTTTTTT.

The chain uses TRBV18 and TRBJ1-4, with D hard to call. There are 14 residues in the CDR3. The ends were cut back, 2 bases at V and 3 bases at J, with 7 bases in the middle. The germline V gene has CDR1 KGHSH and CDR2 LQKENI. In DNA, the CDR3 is TGTGCCAGCTCACCAGGCACGCCTAATGAAAAACTGTTTTTT. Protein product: CASSPGTPNEKLFF.

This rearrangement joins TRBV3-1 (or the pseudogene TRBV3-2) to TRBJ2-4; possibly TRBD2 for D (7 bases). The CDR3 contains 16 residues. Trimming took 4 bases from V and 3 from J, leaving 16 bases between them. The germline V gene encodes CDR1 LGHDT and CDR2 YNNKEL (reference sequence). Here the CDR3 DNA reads TGTGCCAGCAGCCGCCTAGGCGGGGGCAGCAAAAACATTCAGTACTTC. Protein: CASSRLGGGSKNIQYF.

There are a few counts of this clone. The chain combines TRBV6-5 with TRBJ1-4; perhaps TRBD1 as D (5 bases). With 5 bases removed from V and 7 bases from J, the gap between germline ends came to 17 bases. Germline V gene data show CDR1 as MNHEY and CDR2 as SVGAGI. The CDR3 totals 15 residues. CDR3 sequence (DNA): TGTGCCAGCAGTAGCCTCCAAGGGACCGGTGAAAAACTGTTTTTT. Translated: CASSSLQGTGEKLFF.

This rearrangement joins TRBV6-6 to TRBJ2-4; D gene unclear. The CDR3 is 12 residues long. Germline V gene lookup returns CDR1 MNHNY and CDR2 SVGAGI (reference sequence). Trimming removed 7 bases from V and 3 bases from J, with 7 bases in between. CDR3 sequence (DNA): TGTGCCAGCAATGGGCGCAAAAACATTCAGTACTTC. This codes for CASNGRKNIQYF.

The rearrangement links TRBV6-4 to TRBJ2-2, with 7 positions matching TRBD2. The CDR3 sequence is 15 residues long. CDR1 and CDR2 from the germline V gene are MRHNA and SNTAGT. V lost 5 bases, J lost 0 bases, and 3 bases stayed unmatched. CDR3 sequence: CASSKGLANTGELFF. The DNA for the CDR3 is TGTGCCAGCAGTAAAGGACTAGCGAACACCGGGGAGCTGTTTTTT.

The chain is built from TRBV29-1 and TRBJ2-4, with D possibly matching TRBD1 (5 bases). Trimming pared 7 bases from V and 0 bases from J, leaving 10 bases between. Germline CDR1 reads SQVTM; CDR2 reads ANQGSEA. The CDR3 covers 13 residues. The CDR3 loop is CSATGLAKNIQYF. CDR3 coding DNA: TGCAGCGCTACAGGCTTAGCCAAAAACATTCAGTACTTC.

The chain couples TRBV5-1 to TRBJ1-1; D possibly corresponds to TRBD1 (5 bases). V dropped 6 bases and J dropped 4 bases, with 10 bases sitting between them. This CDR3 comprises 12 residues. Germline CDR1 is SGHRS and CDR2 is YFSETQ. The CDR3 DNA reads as TGCGCCAGCAAAGGGGACGGCACTGAAGCTTTCTTT. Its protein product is CASKGDGTEAFF.

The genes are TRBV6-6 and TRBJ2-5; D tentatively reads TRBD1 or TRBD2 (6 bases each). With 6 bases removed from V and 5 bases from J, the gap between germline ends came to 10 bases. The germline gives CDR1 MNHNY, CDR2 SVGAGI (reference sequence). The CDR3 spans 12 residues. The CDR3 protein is CASRQGLETQYF. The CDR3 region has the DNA TGTGCCAGCAGACAGGGACTGGAGACCCAGTACTTC.

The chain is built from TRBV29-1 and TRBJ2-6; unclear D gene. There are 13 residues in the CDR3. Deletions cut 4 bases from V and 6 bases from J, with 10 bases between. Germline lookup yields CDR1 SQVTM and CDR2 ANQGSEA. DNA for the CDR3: TGCAGCGTTGTGGGGTTGAAGGCCAACGTCCTGACTTTC. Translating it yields CSVVGLKANVLTF.

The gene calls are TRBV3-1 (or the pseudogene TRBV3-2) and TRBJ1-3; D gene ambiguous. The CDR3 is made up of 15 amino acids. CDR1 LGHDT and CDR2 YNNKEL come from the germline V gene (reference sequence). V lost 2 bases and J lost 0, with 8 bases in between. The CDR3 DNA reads TGTGCCAGCAGCCAATCGATAAGCTCTGGAAACACCATATATTTT. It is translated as CASSQSISSGNTIYF.

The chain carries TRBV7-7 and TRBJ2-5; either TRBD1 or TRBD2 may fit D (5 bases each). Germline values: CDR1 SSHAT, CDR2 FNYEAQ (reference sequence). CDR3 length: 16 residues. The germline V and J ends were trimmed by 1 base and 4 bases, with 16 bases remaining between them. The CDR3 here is CASSLGGRKWGETQYF. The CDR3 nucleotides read TGTGCCAGCAGCTTAGGGGGACGGAAGTGGGGAGAGACCCAGTACTTC. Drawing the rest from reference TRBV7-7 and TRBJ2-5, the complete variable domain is GAGVSQSPRYKVTKRGQDVTLRCDPISSHATLYWYQQALGQGPEFLTYFNYEAQPDKSGLPSDRFSAERPEGSISTLTIQRTEQRDSAMYRCASSLGGRKWGETQYFGPGTRLLVL.

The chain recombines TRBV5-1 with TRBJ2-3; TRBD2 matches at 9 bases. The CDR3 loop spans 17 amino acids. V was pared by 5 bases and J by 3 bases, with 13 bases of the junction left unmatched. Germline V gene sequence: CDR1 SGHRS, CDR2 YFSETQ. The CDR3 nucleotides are TGCGCCAGCAGTAGTGACGGAGGTAGCGGGGGTACAGATACGCAGTATTTT. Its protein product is CASSSDGGSGGTDTQYF.

The CDR3 bases are TGTGCCAGCAGTCTCCCGAGCTCCTACAATGAGCAGTTCTTC. It codes for CASSLPSSYNEQFF. This sequence joins TRBV6-5 and TRBJ2-1, with no clear D. This CDR3 is built from 14 residues. Trimming removed 5 bases from V and 0 bases from J, with 8 bases in between. The germline V gene has CDR1 MNHEY and CDR2 SVGAGI.

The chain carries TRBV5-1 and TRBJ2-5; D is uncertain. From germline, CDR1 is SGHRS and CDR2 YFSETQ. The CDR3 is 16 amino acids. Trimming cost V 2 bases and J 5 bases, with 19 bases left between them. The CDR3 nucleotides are TGCGCCAGCAGCTTTTTCTCCCTCCCTACGGGTGAGACCCAGTACTTC. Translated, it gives CASSFFSLPTGETQYF. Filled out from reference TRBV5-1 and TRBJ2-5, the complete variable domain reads KAGVTQTPRYLIKTRGQQVTLSCSPISGHRSVSWYQQTPGQGLQFLFEYFSETQRNKGNFPGRFSGRQFSNSRSEMNVSTLELGDSALYLCASSFFSLPTGETQYFGPGTRLLVL.

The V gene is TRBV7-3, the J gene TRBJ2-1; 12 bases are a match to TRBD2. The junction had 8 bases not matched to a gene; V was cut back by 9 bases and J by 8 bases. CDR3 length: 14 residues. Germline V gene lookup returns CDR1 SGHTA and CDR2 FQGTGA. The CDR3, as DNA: TGTGCCAGTTCCCTAGCGGGGGGGACATATGAGCAGTTCTTC. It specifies CASSLAGGTYEQFF.

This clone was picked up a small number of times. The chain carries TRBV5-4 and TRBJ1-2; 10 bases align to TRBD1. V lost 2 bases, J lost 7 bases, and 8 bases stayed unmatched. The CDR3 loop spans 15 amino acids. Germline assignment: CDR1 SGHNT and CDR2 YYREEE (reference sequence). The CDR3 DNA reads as TGTGCCAGCAGCTTCGCTGGACAGGGGGGCAGTGGCTACACCTTC. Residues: CASSFAGQGGSGYTF.

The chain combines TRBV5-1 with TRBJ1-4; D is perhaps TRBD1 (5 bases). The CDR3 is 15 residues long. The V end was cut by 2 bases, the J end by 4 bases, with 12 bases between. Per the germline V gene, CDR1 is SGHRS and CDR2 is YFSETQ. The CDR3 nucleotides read TGCGCCAGCAGCTTCTCCGGCAGGGATAATGAAAAACTGTTTTTT. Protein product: CASSFSGRDNEKLFF.

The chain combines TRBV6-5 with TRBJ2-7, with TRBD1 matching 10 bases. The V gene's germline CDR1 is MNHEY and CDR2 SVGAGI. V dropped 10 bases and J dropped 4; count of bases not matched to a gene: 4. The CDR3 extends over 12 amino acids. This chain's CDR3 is CATRQGAYEQYV. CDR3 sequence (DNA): TGTGCCACCAGACAGGGGGCTTACGAGCAGTACGTC.

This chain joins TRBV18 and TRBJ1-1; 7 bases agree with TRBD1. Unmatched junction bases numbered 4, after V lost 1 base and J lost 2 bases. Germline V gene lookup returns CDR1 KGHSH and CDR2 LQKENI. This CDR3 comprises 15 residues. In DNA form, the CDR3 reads TGTGCCAGCTCACCACGGACAGGAGGAAACACTGAAGCTTTCTTT. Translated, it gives CASSPRTGGNTEAFF. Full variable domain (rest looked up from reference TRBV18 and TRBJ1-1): NAGVMQNPRHLVRRRGQEARLRCSPMKGHSHVYWYRQLPEEGLKFMVYLQKENIIDESGMPKERFSAEFPKEGPSILRIQQVVRGDSAAYFCASSPRTGGNTEAFFGQGTRLTVV.

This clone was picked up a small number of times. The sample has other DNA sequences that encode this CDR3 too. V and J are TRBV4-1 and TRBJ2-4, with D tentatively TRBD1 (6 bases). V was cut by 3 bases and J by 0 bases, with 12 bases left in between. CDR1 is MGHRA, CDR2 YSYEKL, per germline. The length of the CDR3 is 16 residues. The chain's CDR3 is CASSQDRGLAKNIQYF. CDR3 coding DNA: TGCGCCAGCAGCCAGGACAGAGGCCTAGCCAAAAACATTCAGTACTTC.